This TCR beta chain came from a study of neurological immune-mediated disorders. V lost 3 bases and J lost 3; bases outside the gene matches: 10. Germline V lookup: CDR1 SGHRS, CDR2 YFSETQ. The CDR3 has 16 amino acids. In each sequencing run, over 160 million TCR-beta sequences were generated from 15-18 subjects. One entry per CDR3 protein results from TCRdb running MiXCR on the 5' RACE reads. The data hold tens of thousands of distinct CDR3 sequences, with approximately 10% observed a single time. This clonotype was seen ten or more times. The chain couples TRBV5-1 to TRBJ2-7, with 9 bases aligning to TRBD1. What was sequenced was PBMCs. The clonotype comes from a middle-aged man in good health. CDR3 amino acids: CASSSGTGSGGYEQYF. For the CDR3, the DNA is TGCGCCAGCAGCTCCGGGACAGGGAGTGGGGGCTACGAGCAGTACTTC.